The rows below give T cell receptor beta chains drawn from one sample of a study of Tregs in tolerant kidney transplant recipients. Clones were read by immunoSEQ multiplex PCR, and TCRdb kept only the in-frame ones, dropping some. The sample shows around 85,000 clones, approximately 90% of them seen only once. The sequencing here drew on Tregs from blood, taken before the transplant. All receptors derive from a human donor who received a combined kidney and bone marrow transplant. Each CDR3 is given with its conserved first and last residue. D genes are given only for firm matches. Size is stated for part of the rows, as once, few or many counts, or as a class when the clone is expanded.

V	D	J	size	length	CDR3	DNA
TRBV5-1	-	TRBJ1-1	-	13	CASSSRAPPGAFF	TGCGCCAGCAGCTCCAGGGCGCCCCCGGGGGCTTTCTTT
TRBV5-1	-	TRBJ2-7	-	13	CASSLDVGYEQYF	TGCGCCAGCAGCTTGGACGTAGGCTACGAGCAGTACTTC
TRBV20-1	-	TRBJ2-7	-	11	CSARGRVEQYF	TGCAGTGCTAGAGGACGGGTAGAGCAGTACTTC
TRBV27	-	TRBJ1-6	-	9	CARNSPLHF	TGTGCCAGGAATTCACCCCTCCACTTT
TRBV19	TRBD1	TRBJ2-5	-	14	CASSLDRDGETQYF	TGTGCCAGTAGTTTAGACAGGGATGGGGAGACCCAGTACTTC
TRBV6-6	-	TRBJ1-2	-	15	CASVPSGGANYGYTF	TGTGCCAGCGTCCCTTCGGGGGGGGCTAACTATGGCTACACCTTC
TRBV18	-	TRBJ2-5	-	14	CASSLRTDQETQYF	TGTGCCAGCTCTCTCCGGACAGACCAAGAGACCCAGTACTTC
TRBV28	-	TRBJ2-1	-	13	CASGVPSRNEQFF	TGTGCCAGCGGGGTCCCGTCCCGCAATGAGCAGTTCTTC
TRBV10-2	-	TRBJ1-4	-	14	CASSESNSNEKLFF	TGCGCCAGCAGTGAGTCGAACTCTAATGAAAAACTGTTTTTT
TRBV4-1	TRBD1	TRBJ2-6	-	19	CASSQVGGQMYSGANVLTF	TGCGCCAGCAGCCAAGTAGGGGGACAGATGTACTCTGGGGCCAACGTCCTGACTTTC
TRBV6-1	-	TRBJ2-7	once	12	CASSEVRFEQYF	TGTGCCAGCAGTGAAGTTCGGTTTGAGCAGTACTTC
TRBV7-3	TRBD2	TRBJ2-2	-	16	CASSATSGSYTGELFF	TGTGCCAGCAGCGCTACTAGCGGGAGTTACACCGGGGAGCTGTTTTTT
TRBV5-1	-	TRBJ2-7	-	11	CASSSGYEQYF	TGCGCCAGCAGCTCGGGCTACGAGCAGTACTTC
TRBV6-1	-	TRBJ2-7	-	14	CASSEIMWTGEQYF	TGTGCCAGCAGTGAAATTATGTGGACGGGCGAGCAGTACTTC
TRBV18	-	TRBJ2-1	-	15	CASVRTRSSYNEQFF	TGTGCTAGCGTGCGAACTCGAAGCTCCTACAATGAGCAGTTCTTC
TRBV6-1	TRBD2	TRBJ2-7	-	14	CASSTSVTIYEQYF	TGTGCCAGCAGTACTAGCGTTACGATTTACGAGCAGTACTTC
TRBV21-1	-	TRBJ1-2	-	16	CASSKSRQGFNYGYTF	TGTGCCAGCAGCAAATCCCGACAGGGTTTTAACTATGGCTACACCTTC
TRBV27	-	TRBJ1-1	-	14	CASSLYWKTTEAFF	TGTGCCAGCAGTTTATACTGGAAGACCACTGAAGCTTTCTTT
TRBV5-1	-	TRBJ2-5	-	15	CASTRGTQAQETQYF	TGCGCCAGCACTAGGGGGACACAGGCACAAGAGACCCAGTACTTC
TRBV30	-	TRBJ2-2	-	14	CAWSVHQATGELFF	TGTGCCTGGAGTGTACATCAGGCCACCGGGGAGCTGTTTTTT
TRBV6-6	TRBD1	TRBJ2-7	once	14	CASSARQGSYEQYF	TGTGCCAGCAGTGCCCGACAGGGCTCCTACGAGCAGTACTTC
TRBV5-8	TRBD1	TRBJ1-5	-	13	CASRPTGGEPQHF	TGTGCCAGCAGACCGACAGGGGGTGAGCCCCAGCATTTT
TRBV2	TRBD1	TRBJ2-7	few	15	CASSLGGTGAYEQYF	TGTGCCAGCAGTTTGGGGGGGACAGGGGCCTACGAGCAGTACTTC
TRBV19	-	TRBJ2-6	-	15	CASSTSPTRANVLTF	TGTGCCAGTAGTACCTCCCCTACCCGGGCCAACGTCCTGACTTTC
TRBV30	-	TRBJ1-4	-	16	CAWSRGDLAINEKLFF	TGTGCCTGGAGCCGGGGAGACCTAGCTATTAATGAAAAACTGTTTTTT
TRBV30	-	TRBJ1-1	-	16	CAWTKDGGVMNTEAFF	TGTGCCTGGACCAAAGACGGAGGGGTGATGAACACTGAAGCTTTCTTT
TRBV6-6	-	TRBJ1-2	-	16	CASSSKVSFGNYGYTF	TGTGCCAGCAGTTCGAAAGTATCCTTCGGTAACTATGGCTACACCTTC
TRBV6-5	-	TRBJ2-2	-	14	CASSYSRSQWELFF	TGTGCCAGCAGTTACTCGAGGAGCCAGTGGGAGCTGTTTTTT
TRBV6-5	-	TRBJ2-7	-	15	CASSLDGVASYEQYF	TGTGCCAGCAGCCTGGACGGGGTAGCCTCCTACGAGCAGTACTTC
TRBV7-2	TRBD1	TRBJ2-1	-	15	CASSRDSDLTNEQFF	TGTGCCAGCAGCCGGGACAGTGATCTTACCAATGAGCAGTTCTTC
TRBV5-6	TRBD1	TRBJ1-3	once	14	CASSFGGGGNTIYF	TGTGCCAGCAGCTTTGGAGGGGGCGGAAACACCATATATTTT
TRBV6-6	TRBD1	TRBJ1-1	-	13	CASTDTGGTEAFF	TGTGCCAGCACCGATACAGGGGGCACTGAAGCTTTCTTT
TRBV7-3	TRBD1	TRBJ1-1	-	14	CASSSDRGNTEAFF	TGTGCCAGCAGCTCGGACAGGGGGAACACTGAAGCTTTCTTT
TRBV19	-	TRBJ2-1	-	15	CASSLGWTHHNEQFF	TGTGCCAGTAGTTTGGGATGGACCCACCACAATGAGCAGTTCTTC
TRBV6-1	-	TRBJ2-4	once	13	CASSESEGTVSYF	TGTGCCAGCAGTGAATCGGAGGGGACGGTGAGTTACTTC
TRBV11-2	TRBD2	TRBJ2-7	-	15	CASSSTGGSQDEQYF	TGTGCCAGCAGCTCCACGGGGGGGAGTCAGGACGAGCAGTACTTC